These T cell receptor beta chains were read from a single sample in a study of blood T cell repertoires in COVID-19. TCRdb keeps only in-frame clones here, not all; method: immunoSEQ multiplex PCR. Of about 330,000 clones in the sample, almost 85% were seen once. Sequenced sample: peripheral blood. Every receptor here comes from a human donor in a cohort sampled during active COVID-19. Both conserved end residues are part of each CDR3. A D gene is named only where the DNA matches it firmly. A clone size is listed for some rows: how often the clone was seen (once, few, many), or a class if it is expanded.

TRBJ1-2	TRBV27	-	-	CASSFMRQGASGYTF	TGTGCCAGCAGTTTTATGAGACAAGGGGCATCTGGCTACACCTTC
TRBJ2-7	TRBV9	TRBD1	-	CASSDRTGGFYEQYF	TGTGCCAGCAGCGACCGGACAGGGGGCTTCTACGAGCAGTACTTC
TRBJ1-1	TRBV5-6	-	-	CASRMEGRYTEAFF	TGTGCCAGCAGGATGGAAGGGAGGTACACTGAAGCTTTCTTT
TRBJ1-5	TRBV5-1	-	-	CASSPGLHSNQPQHF	TGCGCCAGCAGCCCGGGACTCCATAGCAATCAGCCCCAGCATTTT
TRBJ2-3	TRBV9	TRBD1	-	CASSGTGGPDTQYF	TGTGCCAGCAGCGGGACAGGGGGCCCAGATACGCAGTATTTT
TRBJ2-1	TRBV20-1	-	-	CSASDGGASENEQFF	TGCAGTGCTAGTGATGGGGGGGCGTCGGAGAATGAGCAGTTCTTC
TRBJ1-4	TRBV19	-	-	CASSPNVARVGEKLFF	TGTGCCAGTAGTCCCAATGTGGCCAGGGTAGGTGAAAAACTGTTTTTT
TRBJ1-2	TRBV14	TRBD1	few	CASSQVHRGTGYTF	TGTGCCAGCAGCCAAGTCCACAGGGGCACTGGCTACACCTTC
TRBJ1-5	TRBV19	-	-	CASRPHTPYQPQHF	TGTGCCAGTAGGCCACACACGCCCTATCAGCCCCAGCATTTT
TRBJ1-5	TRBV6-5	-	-	CASLGRGNQPQHF	TGTGCCAGCCTCGGTCGCGGGAATCAGCCCCAGCATTTT
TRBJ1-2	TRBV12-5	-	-	CASGLPQTVPTANYGYTF	TGTGCTAGTGGTTTGCCCCAGACAGTTCCCACAGCTAACTATGGCTACACCTTC
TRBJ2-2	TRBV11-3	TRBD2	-	CASSLSAGGGGELFF	TGTGCCAGCAGCTTAAGTGCGGGGGGCGGCGGGGAGCTGTTTTTT
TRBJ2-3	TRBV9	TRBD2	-	CASSPTRLAGGWDTQYF	TGTGCCAGCAGCCCAACCCGACTAGCGGGGGGGTGGGATACGCAGTATTTT
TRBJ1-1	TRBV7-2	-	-	CASSLARTKSTEAFF	TGTGCCAGCAGCTTAGCGAGGACTAAGAGCACTGAAGCTTTCTTT
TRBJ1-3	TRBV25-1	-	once	CASTGNSGNTIYF	TGTGCCAGCACAGGGAACTCTGGAAACACCATATATTTT
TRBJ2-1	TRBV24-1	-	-	CATSDRETIHEQFF	TGTGCCACCAGTGACCGGGAGACAATACATGAGCAGTTCTTC
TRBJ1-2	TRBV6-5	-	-	CASSYSRGNYGYTF	TGTGCCAGCAGTTACTCCCGGGGGAACTATGGCTACACCTTC
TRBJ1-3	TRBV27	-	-	CASSLYAGGGNTIYF	TGTGCCAGCAGTTTATATGCGGGGGGAGGAAACACCATATATTTT
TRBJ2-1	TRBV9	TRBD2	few	CASSRTGAGVFNEQFF	TGTGCCAGCAGCCGGACCGGCGCGGGGGTCTTCAATGAGCAGTTCTTC
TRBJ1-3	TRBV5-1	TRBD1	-	CASSTGQGTGNTIYF	TGCGCCAGCAGCACGGGACAGGGGACAGGAAACACCATATATTTT
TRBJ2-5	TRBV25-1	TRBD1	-	CATSGDRGFQETQYF	TGTGCCACCAGTGGGGACAGGGGATTCCAAGAGACCCAGTACTTC
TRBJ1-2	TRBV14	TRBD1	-	CASSLPGTGDSGYTF	TGTGCCAGCAGCCTTCCCGGGACAGGGGATTCCGGCTACACCTTC
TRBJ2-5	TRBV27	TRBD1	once	CASIATGPQYQETQYF	TGTGCCAGCATCGCGACAGGGCCCCAATACCAAGAGACCCAGTACTTC
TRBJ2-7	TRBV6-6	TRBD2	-	CASSPSSGGAQFYEQYF	TGTGCCAGCAGTCCCTCTAGCGGGGGGGCCCAATTCTACGAGCAGTACTTC
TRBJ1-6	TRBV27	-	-	CASSLGPAGSPLHF	TGTGCCAGCAGTTTAGGGCCAGCAGGATCACCCCTCCACTTT
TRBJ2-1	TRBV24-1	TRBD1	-	CATSDIGTGRLYNEQFF	TGTGCCACCAGTGACATCGGGACAGGGAGGTTGTACAATGAGCAGTTCTTC
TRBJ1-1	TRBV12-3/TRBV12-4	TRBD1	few	CASSYGDREAFF	TGTGCCAGCAGCTACGGGGACAGGGAAGCTTTCTTT
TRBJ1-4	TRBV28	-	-	CASSSFGALREKLFF	TGTGCCAGCAGTTCATTTGGGGCCCTTCGGGAAAAACTGTTTTTT
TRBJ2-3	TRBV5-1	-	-	CASSLGLGPIPDTQYF	TGCGCCAGCAGCTTGGGACTTGGCCCCATCCCAGATACGCAGTATTTT
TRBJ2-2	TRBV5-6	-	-	CASRTGATGELFF	TGTGCCAGCAGAACGGGAGCCACCGGGGAGCTGTTTTTT
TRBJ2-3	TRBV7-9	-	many	CASSSYRQVGSTDTQYF	TGTGCCAGCAGCTCCTACCGACAGGTCGGAAGCACAGATACGCAGTATTTT
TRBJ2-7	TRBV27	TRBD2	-	CASSWGGRNEQYF	TGTGCCAGCAGTTGGGGGGGTCGAAATGAGCAGTACTTC
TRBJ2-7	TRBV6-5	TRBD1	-	CASSYSGTGGIYEQYF	TGTGCCAGCAGTTACTCCGGGACAGGGGGTATCTACGAGCAGTACTTC
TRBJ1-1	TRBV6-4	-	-	CASRLQAIMNTEAFF	TGTGCCAGCAGGCTCCAGGCAATCATGAACACTGAAGCTTTCTTT
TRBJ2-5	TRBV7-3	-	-	CASSSRAQETQYF	TGTGCCAGCAGCTCCAGGGCCCAAGAGACCCAGTACTTC
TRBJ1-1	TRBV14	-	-	CASSQGWGVPLNTEAFF	TGTGCCAGCAGCCAAGGGTGGGGCGTTCCATTGAACACTGAAGCTTTCTTT
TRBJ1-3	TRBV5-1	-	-	CASSWGGLRGSGNTIYF	TGCGCCAGCAGCTGGGGGGGATTAAGGGGCTCTGGAAACACCATATATTTT
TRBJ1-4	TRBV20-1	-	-	CSASWGGVSEKLFF	TGCAGTGCTAGTTGGGGCGGGGTATCTGAAAAACTGTTTTTT
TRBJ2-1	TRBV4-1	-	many	CASSRANSPWNEQFF	TGCGCCAGCAGCCGAGCGAATAGCCCTTGGAATGAGCAGTTCTTC
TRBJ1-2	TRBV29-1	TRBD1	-	CSVRQGVNYGYTF	TGCAGCGTTCGACAGGGGGTTAACTATGGCTACACCTTC
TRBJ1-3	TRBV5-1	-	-	CASSLDPGTIYF	TGCGCCAGCAGCTTGGATCCGGGCACCATATATTTT
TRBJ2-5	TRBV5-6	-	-	CASSLAIRQVATQYF	TGTGCCAGCAGCTTGGCGATACGACAGGTGGCGACCCAGTACTTC
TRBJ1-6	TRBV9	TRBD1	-	CASNADRGPGSSYNSPLHF	TGTGCCAGCAACGCCGACAGGGGGCCTGGAAGCTCCTATAATTCACCCCTCCACTTT
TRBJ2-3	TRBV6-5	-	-	CASRRSSRATDTQYF	TGTGCCAGCAGGAGGTCTAGCAGAGCCACAGATACGCAGTATTTT
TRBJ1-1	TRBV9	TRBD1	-	CASSATGTNTEAFF	TGTGCCAGCAGCGCGACAGGGACGAACACTGAAGCTTTCTTT
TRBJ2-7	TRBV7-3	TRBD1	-	CASSLGPGGSYEQYF	TGTGCCAGCAGCTTAGGCCCAGGGGGCTCCTACGAGCAGTACTTC